This entry lists 3 T cell receptor beta chains sequenced from one sample in a study of Graves' ophthalmopathy and Graves' hyperthyroidism listed by TCRdb under 2018. The instrument was an Illumina HiSeq 2000. For repertoire sequencing, the TCR beta CDR3 regions were amplified from RNA transcripts. The first round was an RT-PCR using HTBI primers with the Qiagen OneStep RT-PCR kit, and this first round was followed by a second-round multiplex PCR, then size selection and purification. TCRdb reran the public reads through fastp at Q25 and MiXCR, keeping productive beta chains. Rows are combined by CDR3 protein, so each entry shows the most common genes and DNA. The sample table shows roughly 700,000 distinct CDR3 sequences, and 40% are seen once. Around 40% of the sample lies in the top ten. The sequencing input was peripheral blood. Source of these receptors: an adult man with Graves' ophthalmopathy.

Comment on this clonotype: The junction shows a germline mismatch at one end, possibly a read error. The CDR3 DNA follows: TGTGCCGGCAGCCGGGACACTGATTCACCCCTCCACTTT. This sequence encodes CAGSRDTDSPLHF. This chain connects TRBV9 to TRBJ1-6, with a weak D call TRBD1 (6 bases). The CDR3 is 13 amino acids. Germline CDR1 is SGDLS and CDR2 is YYNGEE.

A note on this clonotype: Mismatch with germline at one junction end may stem from a read error. V gene TRBV2 combines with J gene TRBJ2-7, with a weak D call TRBD1 (6 bases). Germline CDR1 is SNHLY and CDR2 is FYNNEI. This CDR3 contains 14 residues. CDR3 protein: CASNLQGLAYEQHF. In DNA, the CDR3 is TGTGCCAGCAATCTTCAGGGGCTAGCCTACGAGCAGCACTTC.

This clonotype has just one count. A much more abundant neighbour one base away suggests this may be a read error. The chain carries TRBV20-1 and TRBJ2-5; a possible D gene is TRBD2 (5 bases). Between the trimmed V and J ends, which lost 3 bases and 9 bases, there was a span of 8 bases. The CDR3 length is 10 residues. From germline, CDR1 is DFQATT and CDR2 SNEGSKA (reference sequence). The CDR3 protein is CSASMEAQYF. The CDR3 DNA follows: TGCAGTGCTAGTATGGAGGCCCAGTACTTC.